The next 23 T cell receptor beta chains were all read from a single sample in a study of OX40 agonist ivuxolimab in advanced cancers. Data came from immunoSEQ multiplex PCR; TCRdb stores just in-frame clones and leaves some out. Here the sample spans roughly 66,000 clones, approximately 80% being singletons. Here the sequenced sample was CD4+ or CD8+ T cells sorted from blood, taken in a trial of the OX40 agonist ivuxolimab. These receptor sequences come from an adult with an advanced solid tumor such as melanoma, head and neck, liver or kidney cancer.

The chain's CDR3 is CASSEFPDRGYTF. As DNA, the CDR3 is TGCGCCAGCAGTGAGTTCCCCGACCGGGGCTACACCTTC. V usage is TRBV10-2 and J usage is TRBJ1-2; no clear D. V was pared by 1 base and J by 8 bases, with 11 bases between. In germline, CDR1 is WSHSY, CDR2 SAAADI. The CDR3 is made up of 13 amino acids.

This chain uses TRBV4-1 with TRBJ1-5, with D perhaps matching TRBD1 (5 bases). V was clipped by 1 base and J by 0 bases, with 16 bases between them. CDR3 length: 18 amino acids. Germline V lookup: CDR1 MGHRA, CDR2 YSYEKL. Written as DNA, the CDR3 is TGCGCCAGCAGCCAAGCCGGCCCTCGGGGGTATAGCAATCAGCCCCAGCATTTT. As protein: CASSQAGPRGYSNQPQHF.

The rearrangement uses TRBV27 and TRBJ1-2, with 8 bases fitting TRBD1. This CDR3 contains 14 residues. After removal of 6 bases from V and 4 bases from J, the junction contained 7 bases not matched to a gene. Germline V gene lookup returns CDR1 MNHEY and CDR2 SMNVEV (reference sequence). In DNA, the CDR3 is TGTGCCAGCAGGCGGACAGGGCTGGGCTATGGCTACACCTTC. Translating gives CASRRTGLGYGYTF.

This rearrangement joins TRBV5-1 to TRBJ2-5; 8 nucleotides align to TRBD2. The CDR3 sequence is 14 residues long. Germline loops: CDR1 SGHRS, CDR2 YFSETQ. Unmatched junction bases numbered 4, after V lost 4 bases and J lost 2 bases. CDR3 DNA sequence: TGCGCCAGCAGCCAAGGGACTAGTCAAGAGACCCAGTACTTC. Its translation: CASSQGTSQETQYF.

This sequence joins TRBV6-6 and TRBJ1-2; a possible D gene is TRBD1 (5 bases). This CDR3 spans 13 amino acids. Trimming removed 10 bases at V and 3 bases at J, with 15 bases between. CDR1 and CDR2 (germline): MNHNY, SVGAGI (reference sequence). The CDR3 DNA reads as TGTGCCACCGGAGGGGCCATAGACTATGGCTACACCTTC. The encoded protein is CATGGAIDYGYTF.

The J gene is TRBJ1-1, the V gene TRBV5-1; D is possibly TRBD1 (6 bases). Trimming removed 4 bases from V and 1 base from J, with 8 bases in between. The CDR3 runs to 13 residues. CDR1 is SGHRS and CDR2 is YFSETQ in the germline V gene. CDR3 sequence: CASSKGQNTEAFF. The CDR3 nucleotides read TGCGCCAGCAGCAAGGGACAGAACACTGAAGCTTTCTTT.

The V and J genes are TRBV6-5 and TRBJ2-2; a possible D gene is TRBD2 (5 bases). This CDR3 has 15 amino acids. Per germline, CDR1 MNHEY and CDR2 SVGAGI. With 3 bases removed from V and 0 bases from J, the gap between germline ends came to 8 bases. The CDR3 loop reads CASSYWTPNTGELFF. The CDR3 bases are TGTGCCAGCAGTTATTGGACTCCGAACACCGGGGAGCTGTTTTTT.

V gene TRBV7-2 combines with J gene TRBJ2-7; perhaps D is TRBD1 or TRBD2 (6 bases each). V lost 0 bases and J 3 bases, leaving 12 bases between the germline ends. This CDR3 has 15 amino acids. The germline CDR1 and CDR2 sequences are SGHTA and FQGNSA. This chain's CDR3 is CASSLALGGLYEQYF. CDR3 sequence (DNA): TGTGCCAGCAGCTTAGCCCTTGGGGGGCTCTACGAGCAGTACTTC.

This clone was detected only a few times. The gene calls are TRBV7-6 and TRBJ1-5, with 7 bases matching TRBD1. CDR3 length equals 13 residues. The V gene's germline CDR1 is SGHVS and CDR2 FNYEAQ. The trim removed 5 bases at V and 7 bases at J, leaving 5 bases unmatched. CDR3 DNA: TGTGCCAGCAGCACCGGGACAGACCAGCCCCAGCATTTT. Translating it yields CASSTGTDQPQHF.

This clone was seen at least ten times. The genes are TRBV6-4 and TRBJ1-6, with 10 positions matching TRBD1. Germline CDR1 reads MRHNA; CDR2 reads SNTAGT. Germline trimming cut 5 bases from V and 7 bases from J; bases unmatched to any gene: 8. The CDR3 sequence is 16 residues long. The CDR3 protein is CASSNTGQGRNSPLHF. For the CDR3, the DNA is TGTGCCAGCAGTAACACGGGACAGGGGAGGAATTCACCCCTCCACTTT.

This rearrangement joins TRBV30 to TRBJ2-7; 10 positions agree with TRBD2. Germline V gene data show CDR1 as GTSNPN and CDR2 as SVGIG (reference sequence). With 5 bases clipped from V and 5 bases from J, the junction kept 9 bases outside the gene matches. The CDR3 is made up of 14 amino acids. Here the CDR3 reads CAWSPGLAYDEQYF. As DNA, the CDR3 is TGTGCCTGGTCACCGGGACTAGCGTATGACGAGCAGTACTTC.

The CDR3 is CASSLWQADNEQFF. Here the CDR3 DNA reads TGTGCCAGCAGTCTCTGGCAGGCGGACAATGAGCAGTTCTTC. The chain uses TRBV2 and TRBJ2-1; D remains ambiguous. Per the germline V gene, CDR1 is SNHLY and CDR2 is FYNNEI. CDR3 length: 14 amino acids. V lost 5 bases, J lost 5 bases, and 13 bases lay in between. Combining the CDR3 with reference TRBV2 and TRBJ2-1 gives the whole variable domain EPEVTQTPSHQVTQMGQEVILRCVPISNHLYFYWYRQILGQKVEFLVSFYNNEISEKSEIFDDQFSVERPDGSNFTLKIRSTKLEDSAMYFCASSLWQADNEQFFGPGTRLTVL.

V is TRBV6-5 and J is TRBJ1-5; 7 bases agree with TRBD1. V lost 6 bases and J lost 7; bases outside the gene matches: 12. The CDR3 spans 15 residues. Germline loops: CDR1 MNHEY, CDR2 SVGAGI. DNA for the CDR3: TGTGCCAGCAGACCGACAGGGAATTGGCGACAGCCCCAGCATTTT. It encodes CASRPTGNWRQPQHF.

The chain combines TRBV28 with TRBJ1-6; possible D gene TRBD1, 5 bases. CDR3 length: 15 amino acids. Germline values: CDR1 MDHEN, CDR2 SYDVKM. The V and J ends lost 3 bases and 8 bases respectively, with 14 bases between them. DNA of the CDR3: TGTGCCAGCAGTTTGGCAGGGCGGCGATATTCACCCCTCCACTTT. Amino acids: CASSLAGRRYSPLHF.

The chain combines TRBV11-2 with TRBJ2-4, with D perhaps assigned TRBD1 or TRBD2 (6 bases each). The V gene lost 1 base and the J gene lost 8 bases, with 12 bases spanning the gap. This CDR3 comprises 14 residues. Germline lookup yields CDR1 SGHAT and CDR2 FQNNGV. The CDR3 loop reads CASSLGGAGDIQYF. The CDR3, as DNA: TGTGCCAGCAGCTTAGGGGGGGCCGGGGACATTCAGTACTTC.

The chain couples TRBV6-4 to TRBJ1-1; possibly TRBD1 for D (6 bases). Germline CDR1 is MRHNA and CDR2 is SNTAGT. The CDR3 extends over 16 amino acids. V lost 0 bases and J lost 2, with 13 bases in between. The CDR3 spells CASSDSGGLGNTEAFF. In DNA form, the CDR3 reads TGTGCCAGCAGTGACTCCGGGGGGCTAGGAAACACTGAAGCTTTCTTT.

J is TRBJ1-2 and V is TRBV7-2; tentatively, D is TRBD1 (5 bases). Germline loops: CDR1 SGHTA, CDR2 FQGNSA. There are 17 residues in the CDR3. The V end was cut by 1 base, the J end by 4 bases, with 19 bases between. CDR3 bases: TGTGCCAGCAGCTTAGACGGGACCGGCCCATCGGCCTATGGCTACACCTTC. Translating gives CASSLDGTGPSAYGYTF. Using reference TRBV7-2 and TRBJ1-2 for the parts outside the CDR3, the full variable domain is GAGVSQSPSNKVTEKGKDVELRCDPISGHTALYWYRQSLGQGLEFLIYFQGNSAPDKSGLPSDRFSAERTGGSVSTLTIQRTQQEDSAVYLCASSLDGTGPSAYGYTFGSGTRLTVV.

This chain links TRBV6-4 with TRBJ2-5; D may be TRBD1 (6 bases). Looked up from germline, CDR1 is MRHNA and CDR2 is SNTAGT. The CDR3 totals 17 residues. Trimming stripped 6 bases from V and 2 bases from J, with 22 bases between. CDR3 DNA: TGTGCCAGCAGCGCCCCCAACCACAGGGATCGGCAAGAGACCCAGTACTTC. It specifies CASSAPNHRDRQETQYF.

This clone was observed a few times. The CDR3 region is CASSEGQGTNEKLFF. Written as DNA, the CDR3 is TGTGCCAGCAGTGAAGGACAGGGGACTAATGAAAAACTGTTTTTT. The J gene is TRBJ1-4, the V gene TRBV25-1; 9 bases fit TRBD1. CDR3 length: 15 residues. Trimming cost V 2 bases and J 2 bases; bases outside gene matches: 0. Germline V CDR1 and CDR2: MGHDK, SYGVNS.

The chain has TRBV7-9 and TRBJ2-1; D is unresolved. V gave up 3 bases and J gave up 13 bases, with 13 bases separating them. The CDR3 consists of 12 residues. Germline CDR1 is SEHNR and CDR2 is FQNEAQ (reference sequence). CDR3: CASSFELTSQFF. The CDR3 DNA reads TGTGCCAGCAGCTTCGAACTAACCTCCCAGTTCTTC.

The rearrangement links TRBV21-1 to TRBJ2-7; the table's D call, TRBD1, was not checked against the DNA. TRBV21-1 is classified as a pseudogene. The CDR3 is 19 residues long. CDR3 residues: CASSKPRSQQGRVNYEQYF. In DNA, the CDR3 is TGTGCCAGCAGCAAACCGAGGTCCCAACAGGGTCGTGTCAACTACGAGCAGTACTTC.

This chain uses TRBV5-1 with TRBJ1-1, with 8 bases identical to TRBD1. The germline V gene encodes CDR1 SGHRS and CDR2 YFSETQ. V lost 1 base to trimming and J lost 4 bases; unmatched junction nucleotides: 6. The CDR3 length is 15 residues. Here the CDR3 DNA reads TGCGCCAGCAGCTTGTTTGACAGGGGAGGCACTGAAGCTTTCTTT. Translation gives CASSLFDRGGTEAFF.

This rearrangement joins TRBV2 to TRBJ2-7, with 7 bases lining up with TRBD2. J gave up 1 base and V 0 bases, and 9 bases lay outside the gene matches. CDR1 is SNHLY and CDR2 is FYNNEI in the germline V gene. The CDR3 spans 17 residues. Here the CDR3 reads CASSEALGAGESYEQYF. As DNA, the CDR3 is TGTGCCAGCAGTGAAGCGCTTGGGGCGGGGGAGTCCTACGAGCAGTACTTC.